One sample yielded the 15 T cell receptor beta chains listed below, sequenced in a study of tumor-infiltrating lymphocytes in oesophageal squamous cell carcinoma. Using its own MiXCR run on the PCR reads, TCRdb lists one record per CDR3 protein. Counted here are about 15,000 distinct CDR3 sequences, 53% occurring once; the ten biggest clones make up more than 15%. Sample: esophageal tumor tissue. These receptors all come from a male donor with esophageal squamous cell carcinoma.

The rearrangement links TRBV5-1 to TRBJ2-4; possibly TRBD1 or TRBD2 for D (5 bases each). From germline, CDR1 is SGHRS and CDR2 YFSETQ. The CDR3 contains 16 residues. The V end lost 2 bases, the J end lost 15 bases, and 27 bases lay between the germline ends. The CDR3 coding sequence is TGCGCCAGCAGCTTCCTCCCCGGGACGAACACCGGGGAGCTGTACTTC. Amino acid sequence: CASSFLPGTNTGELYF.

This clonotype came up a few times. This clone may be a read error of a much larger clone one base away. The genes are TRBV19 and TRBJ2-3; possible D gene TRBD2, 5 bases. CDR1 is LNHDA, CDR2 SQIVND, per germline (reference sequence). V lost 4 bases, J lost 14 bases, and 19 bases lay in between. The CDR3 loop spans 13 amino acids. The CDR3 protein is CASSKRSTGELYF. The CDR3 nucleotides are TGTGCCAGTAGTAAACGGTCCACCGGGGAGCTGTATTTT.

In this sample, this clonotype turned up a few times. The CDR3 coding sequence is TGTGCCAGCAGCTTGTATGAGAACACCGGGGAGCTGTTTTTT. Its protein is CASSLYENTGELFF. The chain recombines TRBV7-2 with TRBJ2-2; D gene uncertain. The CDR3 is 14 residues long. CDR1 is SGHTA, CDR2 FQGNSA, per germline. Trimming removed 3 bases at V and 1 base at J, with 6 bases between. The full variable domain, with the rest looked up from reference TRBV7-2 and TRBJ2-2, is GAGVSQSPSNKVTEKGKDVELRCDPISGHTALYWYRQSLGQGLEFLIYFQGNSAPDKSGLPSDRFSAERTGGSVSTLTIQRTQQEDSAVYLCASSLYENTGELFFGEGSRLTVL.

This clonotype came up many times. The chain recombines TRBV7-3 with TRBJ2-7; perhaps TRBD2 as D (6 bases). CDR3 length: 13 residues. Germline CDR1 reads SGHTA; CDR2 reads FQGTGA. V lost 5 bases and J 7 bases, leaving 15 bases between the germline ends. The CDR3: CASSALLEGEQYF. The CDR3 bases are TGTGCCAGCAGCGCCCTTCTGGAGGGTGAGCAGTACTTC.

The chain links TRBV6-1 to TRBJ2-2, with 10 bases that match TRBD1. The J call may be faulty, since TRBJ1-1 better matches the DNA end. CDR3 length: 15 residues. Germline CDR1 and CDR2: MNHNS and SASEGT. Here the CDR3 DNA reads TGTGCCAGCAGTGAAATTGGGACAGGGGTGACTGAAGCTTTCTTT. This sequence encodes CASSEIGTGVTEAFF.

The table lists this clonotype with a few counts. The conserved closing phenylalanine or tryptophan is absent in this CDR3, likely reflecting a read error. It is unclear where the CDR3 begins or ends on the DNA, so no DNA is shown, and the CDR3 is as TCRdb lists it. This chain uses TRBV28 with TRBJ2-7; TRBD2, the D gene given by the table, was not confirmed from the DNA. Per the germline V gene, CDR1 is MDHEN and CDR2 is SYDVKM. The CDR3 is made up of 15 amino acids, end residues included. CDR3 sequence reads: CASSLERNRGYTFGS.

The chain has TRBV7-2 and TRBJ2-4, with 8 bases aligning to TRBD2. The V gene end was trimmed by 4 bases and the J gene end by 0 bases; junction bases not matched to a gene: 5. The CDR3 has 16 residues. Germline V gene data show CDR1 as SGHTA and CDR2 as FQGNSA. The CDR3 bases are TGTGCCAGCAGCTCCGGGACTAGACTAGCCAAAAACATTCAGTACTTC. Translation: CASSSGTRLAKNIQYF.

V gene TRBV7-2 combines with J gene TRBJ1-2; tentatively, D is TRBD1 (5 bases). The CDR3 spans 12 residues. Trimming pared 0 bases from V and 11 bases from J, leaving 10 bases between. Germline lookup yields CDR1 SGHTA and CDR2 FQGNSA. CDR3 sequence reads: CASSLAEGQYTF. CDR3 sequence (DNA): TGTGCCAGCAGCTTAGCTGAGGGGCAGTACACCTTC.

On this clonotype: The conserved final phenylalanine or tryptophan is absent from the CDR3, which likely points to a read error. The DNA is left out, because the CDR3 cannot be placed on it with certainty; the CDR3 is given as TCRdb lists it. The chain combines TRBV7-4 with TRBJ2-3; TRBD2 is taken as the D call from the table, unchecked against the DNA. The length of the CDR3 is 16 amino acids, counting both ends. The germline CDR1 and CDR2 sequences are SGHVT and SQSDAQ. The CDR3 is CASSLSDSNNEQFFGP.

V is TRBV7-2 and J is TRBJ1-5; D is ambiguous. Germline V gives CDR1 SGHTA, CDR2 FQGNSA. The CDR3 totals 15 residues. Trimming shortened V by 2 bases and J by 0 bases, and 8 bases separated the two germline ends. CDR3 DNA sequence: TGTGCCAGCAGCTTAAGTGGTTATAGCAATCAGCCCCAGCATTTT. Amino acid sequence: CASSLSGYSNQPQHF.

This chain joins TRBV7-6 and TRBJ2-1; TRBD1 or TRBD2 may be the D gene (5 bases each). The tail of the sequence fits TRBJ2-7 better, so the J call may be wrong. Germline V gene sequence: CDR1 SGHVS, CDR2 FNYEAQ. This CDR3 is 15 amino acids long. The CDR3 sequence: CASSLGGISTDTQYF. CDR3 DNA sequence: TGTGCCAGCAGCTTAGGGGGGATTAGCACAGATACGCAGTACTTC.

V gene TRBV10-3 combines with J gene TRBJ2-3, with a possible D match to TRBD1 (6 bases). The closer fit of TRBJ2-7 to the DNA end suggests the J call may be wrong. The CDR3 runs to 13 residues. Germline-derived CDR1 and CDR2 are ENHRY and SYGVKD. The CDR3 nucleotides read TGTGCCATCGCCCAGGGGAAGGACTACGAGCAGTACTTC. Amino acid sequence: CAIAQGKDYEQYF.

CDR3 loop: CATSLLAEQFF. In nucleotides, the CDR3 is TGTGCCACCAGTCTCTTGGCTGAGCAGTTCTTC. The chain recombines TRBV15 with TRBJ2-5, with D uncertain. The J call could be wrong; TRBJ2-1 is a better fit for the DNA end. CDR1 is LNHNV and CDR2 is YYDKDF in the germline V gene (reference sequence). This CDR3 has 11 amino acids.

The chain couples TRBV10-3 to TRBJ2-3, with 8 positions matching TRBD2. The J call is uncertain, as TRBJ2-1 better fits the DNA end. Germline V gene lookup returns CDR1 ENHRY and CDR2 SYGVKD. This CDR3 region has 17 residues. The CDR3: CAISKGLGGVTGNEQFF. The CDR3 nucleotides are TGTGCCATCAGTAAGGGACTAGGGGGGGTCACTGGGAATGAGCAGTTCTTC.

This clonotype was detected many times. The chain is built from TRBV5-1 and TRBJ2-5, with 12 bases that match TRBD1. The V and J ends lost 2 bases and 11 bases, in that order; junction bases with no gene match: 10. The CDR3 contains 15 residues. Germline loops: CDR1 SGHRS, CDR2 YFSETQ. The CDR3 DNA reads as TGCGCCAGCAGCTTTGGGACAGGGGGCTACGATGAGCAGTACTTC. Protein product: CASSFGTGGYDEQYF.